The rows below give T cell receptor beta chains drawn from one sample of a study of blood T cell repertoires in COVID-19. Profiled with immunoSEQ multiplex PCR; TCRdb holds only in-frame clones, not every one. The sample yields 350,000 to 400,000 clones, 80% to 95% seen once. The sequenced sample was PBMCs or T cells enriched from blood (not recorded which). Receptor source: a middle-aged woman who had been exposed to COVID-19. The conserved cysteine and the conserved F or W are not part of the CDR3 here. Fields, in order: V gene, CDR3 length, J gene, CDR3 protein.

V gene: TRBV10-1
CDR3 length: 14
J gene: TRBJ2-2
CDR3 protein: ASSDREAGVTGELF

V gene: TRBV7-2
CDR3 length: 14
J gene: TRBJ2-2
CDR3 protein: ASSSRGGSGTGELF

V gene: TRBV13
CDR3 length: 11
J gene: TRBJ2-1
CDR3 protein: ASSLKALNEQF

V gene: TRBV7-2
CDR3 length: 16
J gene: TRBJ2-7
CDR3 protein: ASSLNPPLGRERHEQY

V gene: TRBV6-5
CDR3 length: 14
J gene: TRBJ1-2
CDR3 protein: ASSYSGQGNYYGYT

V gene: TRBV12-5
CDR3 length: 12
J gene: TRBJ1-1
CDR3 protein: ASGPRGPNTEAF

V gene: TRBV10-1
CDR3 length: 14
J gene: TRBJ2-3
CDR3 protein: ASSESTSGGLDTQY

V gene: TRBV7-2
CDR3 length: 11
J gene: TRBJ1-5
CDR3 protein: ASSGQFNQPQH

V gene: TRBV6-4
CDR3 length: 11
J gene: TRBJ2-1
CDR3 protein: ASSRGPYNEQF

V gene: TRBV6-1
CDR3 length: 10
J gene: TRBJ2-7
CDR3 protein: ASSDLVGEQY

V gene: TRBV27
CDR3 length: 12
J gene: TRBJ2-1
CDR3 protein: ASSFAGENNEQF

V gene: TRBV18
CDR3 length: 10
J gene: TRBJ1-1
CDR3 protein: ASSPAYTEAF

V gene: TRBV5-1
CDR3 length: 13
J gene: TRBJ2-1
CDR3 protein: ASRVLDRGHNEQF

V gene: TRBV2
CDR3 length: 11
J gene: TRBJ1-2
CDR3 protein: ASSPGQEGGYT

V gene: TRBV2
CDR3 length: 12
J gene: TRBJ1-1
CDR3 protein: ASSGDPGRGEAF

V gene: TRBV7-2
CDR3 length: 12
J gene: TRBJ2-1
CDR3 protein: ASSPYAPGNEQF

V gene: TRBV2
CDR3 length: 13
J gene: TRBJ2-5
CDR3 protein: ASSFLGHTQETQY

V gene: TRBV7-9
CDR3 length: 13
J gene: TRBJ2-5
CDR3 protein: ASSLRRAGTETQY

V gene: TRBV12-3/TRBV12-4
CDR3 length: 11
J gene: TRBJ1-1
CDR3 protein: ASSWTDNTEAF

V gene: TRBV9
CDR3 length: 14
J gene: TRBJ2-2
CDR3 protein: ASSVTVGANTGELF

V gene: TRBV7-8
CDR3 length: 12
J gene: TRBJ1-2
CDR3 protein: ASSLGSSGYGYT

V gene: TRBV5-1
CDR3 length: 12
J gene: TRBJ2-5
CDR3 protein: ASSLTPFQETQY

V gene: TRBV9
CDR3 length: 15
J gene: TRBJ1-3
CDR3 protein: ASSVWSAYSSGNTIY

V gene: TRBV7-2
CDR3 length: 12
J gene: TRBJ1-1
CDR3 protein: ASSLDTGNTEAF

V gene: TRBV30
CDR3 length: 11
J gene: TRBJ1-1
CDR3 protein: AWTPDSVTEAF

V gene: TRBV5-1
CDR3 length: 14
J gene: TRBJ1-1
CDR3 protein: ASSPDRTGLNTEAF

V gene: TRBV7-6
CDR3 length: 13
J gene: TRBJ2-5
CDR3 protein: ASSLARAQGETQY